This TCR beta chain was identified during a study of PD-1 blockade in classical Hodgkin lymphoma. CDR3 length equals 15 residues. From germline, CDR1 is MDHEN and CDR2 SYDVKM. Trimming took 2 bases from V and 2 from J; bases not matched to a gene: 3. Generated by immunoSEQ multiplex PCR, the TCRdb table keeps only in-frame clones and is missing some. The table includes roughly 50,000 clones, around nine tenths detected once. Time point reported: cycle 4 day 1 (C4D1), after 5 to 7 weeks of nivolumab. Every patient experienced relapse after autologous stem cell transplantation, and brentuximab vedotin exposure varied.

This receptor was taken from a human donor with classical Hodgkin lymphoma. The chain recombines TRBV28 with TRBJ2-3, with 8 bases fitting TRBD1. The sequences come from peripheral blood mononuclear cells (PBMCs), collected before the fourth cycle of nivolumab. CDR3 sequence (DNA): TGTGCCAGCAGTTTAGTCAGGGGGCCCACAGATACGCAGTATTTT. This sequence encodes CASSLVRGPTDTQYF.